The next 3 T cell receptor beta chains were all read from a single sample in a study of blood T cell repertoires in COVID-19. Method: immunoSEQ multiplex PCR; TCRdb's copy keeps in-frame clones and lacks some. This sample carries 85,000 to 130,000 clones, about two thirds of them seen once, and the ten largest clones take more than 0.8%. The sequencing sample was made of peripheral blood. These receptors came from a human donor with acute or convalescent COVID-19. The donor label of this sample is uncertain.

The V gene is TRBV5-4, the J gene TRBJ2-2; D not resolved. Trimming took 2 bases from V and 4 from J, leaving 15 bases between them. In germline, CDR1 is SGHNT, CDR2 YYREEE (reference sequence). The CDR3 has 16 residues. CDR3 nucleotides: TGTGCCAGCAGCTTAGGCAACAGAGTTTCCACCGGGGAGCTGTTTTTT. This sequence encodes CASSLGNRVSTGELFF.

The chain uses TRBV7-9 and TRBJ2-1, with 9 bases aligning to TRBD2. V gave up 5 bases and J gave up 7 bases; unmatched junction bases: 12. The V gene's germline CDR1 is SEHNR and CDR2 FQNEAQ (reference sequence). This CDR3 is 16 amino acids long. The CDR3, as DNA: TGTGCCAGCAGCCCTCCGCTAGCGGGGCAGACTAATGAGCAGTTCTTC. It specifies CASSPPLAGQTNEQFF.

The chain links TRBV2 to TRBJ2-3; 8 nucleotides match TRBD2. The ends lost 3 bases at V and 6 bases at J; junction bases unmatched: 14. The germline V gene has CDR1 SNHLY and CDR2 FYNNEI. This CDR3 spans 17 amino acids. The CDR3 DNA is TGTGCCAGCAGTGATTACGGGCTAGCGGGTTGGGGCGATACGCAGTATTTT. Its protein product is CASSDYGLAGWGDTQYF. Full variable domain (remainder filled in from reference TRBV2 and TRBJ2-3): EPEVTQTPSHQVTQMGQEVILRCVPISNHLYFYWYRQILGQKVEFLVSFYNNEISEKSEIFDDQFSVERPDGSNFTLKIRSTKLEDSAMYFCASSDYGLAGWGDTQYFGPGTRLTVL.